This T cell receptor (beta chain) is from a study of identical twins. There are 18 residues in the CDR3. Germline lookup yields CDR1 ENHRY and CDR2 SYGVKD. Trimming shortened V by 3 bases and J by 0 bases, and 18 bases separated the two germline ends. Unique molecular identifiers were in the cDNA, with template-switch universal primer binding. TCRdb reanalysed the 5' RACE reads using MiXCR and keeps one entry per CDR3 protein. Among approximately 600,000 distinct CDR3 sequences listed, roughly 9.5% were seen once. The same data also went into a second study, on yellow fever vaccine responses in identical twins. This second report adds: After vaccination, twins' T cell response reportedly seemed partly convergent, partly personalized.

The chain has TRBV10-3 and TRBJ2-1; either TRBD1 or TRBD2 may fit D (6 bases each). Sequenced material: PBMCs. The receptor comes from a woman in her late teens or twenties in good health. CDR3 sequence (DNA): TGTGCCATCAGTGACCCCAGAGAAGGGGGGAGCTCCTACAATGAGCAGTTCTTC. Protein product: CAISDPREGGSSYNEQFF.